Following are 9 T cell receptor beta chains from one sample sequenced in a study of control samples from healthy donors and cancer patients. Clones were sequenced by immunoSEQ multiplex PCR, and TCRdb holds only the in-frame ones, with some missing. The sample comprises 180,000 or so clones, about nine tenths of which are singletons, and about 1.6% rests with the top ten. What was sequenced was blood. The source is a woman aged 25 to 39 in good health.

The chain couples TRBV28 to TRBJ1-3; the D is unclear. CDR1 and CDR2 (germline): MDHEN, SYDVKM. The V end lost 1 base, the J end lost 5 bases, and 6 bases lay between the germline ends. The CDR3 contains 13 residues. The CDR3 here is CASSLSSRNTIYF. The CDR3 region has the DNA TGTGCCAGCAGTTTATCTTCCAGAAACACCATATATTTT.

The table lists this clone with a count of one. The V and J genes are TRBV7-6 and TRBJ2-7; 16 bases are shared with TRBD2. V gave up 3 bases and J gave up 5 bases; unmatched junction bases: 4. The CDR3 sequence is 16 residues long. In germline, CDR1 is SGHVS, CDR2 FNYEAQ. In DNA, the CDR3 is TGTGCCAGCAGCTTGGGGACTAGCGGGAGGGTCCACGAGCAGTACTTC. It codes for CASSLGTSGRVHEQYF.

This chain links TRBV7-2 with TRBJ2-1; no definite D call. V was trimmed by 2 bases and J by 0 bases, leaving 8 bases between them. The germline V gene encodes CDR1 SGHTA and CDR2 FQGNSA. This CDR3 is 15 amino acids long. The CDR3 DNA follows: TGTGCCAGCAGCTTAAAGGGTAGCTCCTACAATGAGCAGTTCTTC. Translation: CASSLKGSSYNEQFF.

The rearrangement links TRBV3-1 (or the pseudogene TRBV3-2) to TRBJ2-1; 7 bases match TRBD2. J lost 9 bases, V lost 4 bases, and 3 bases had no gene match. This CDR3 is 12 amino acids long. Germline V gives CDR1 LGHDT, CDR2 YNNKEL (reference sequence). The CDR3 region has the DNA TGTGCCAGCAGCCGGGGGGGGGTTGAGCAGTTCTTC. It is translated as CASSRGGVEQFF.

The chain recombines TRBV5-5 with TRBJ1-2, with TRBD1 matching over 7 bases. With 0 bases clipped from V and 5 bases from J, the junction kept 1 base outside the gene matches. CDR3 length: 13 residues. In germline, CDR1 is SGHKS, CDR2 YYEKEE (reference sequence). The CDR3 DNA reads TGTGCCAGCAGCTTGGAACAGGGGTATGGCTACACCTTC. It is translated as CASSLEQGYGYTF.

The rearrangement uses TRBV28 and TRBJ2-5; 8 bases agree with TRBD1. V dropped 5 bases and J dropped 4; count of bases not matched to a gene: 6. Looked up from germline, CDR1 is MDHEN and CDR2 is SYDVKM. The CDR3 length is 14 residues. The CDR3 nucleotides read TGTGCCAGCAGTACCTGGACAGGGAGAGAGACCCAGTACTTC. This translates into CASSTWTGRETQYF.

In DNA, the CDR3 is TGTGCCAGAAGCTTGGCCAGGGACCGCACAGATACGCAGTATTTT. This encodes CARSLARDRTDTQYF. V gene TRBV5-3 combines with J gene TRBJ2-3; D is tentatively TRBD1 or TRBD2 (5 bases each). TRBV5-3 is an open reading frame, and its role is uncertain. The CDR3 runs to 15 residues. V was shortened by 0 bases and J by 1 base, with 9 bases between the two germline ends.

The chain links TRBV7-9 to TRBJ1-1; D is ambiguous. The germline V and J ends were trimmed by 5 bases and 0 bases, with 7 bases remaining between them. Germline CDR1 SEHNR, CDR2 FQNEAQ (reference sequence). This CDR3 region has 13 residues. DNA of the CDR3: TGTGCCAGCAGCGTCTCAGTGAACACTGAAGCTTTCTTT. This sequence encodes CASSVSVNTEAFF.

The CDR3 DNA sequence: TGTGCCAGTAGTCTGACAGGGGGCTCCTATAATTCACCCCTCCACTTT. Protein sequence: CASSLTGGSYNSPLHF. The rearrangement links TRBV19 to TRBJ1-6; 9 nucleotides match TRBD1. Germline CDR1 reads LNHDA; CDR2 reads SQIVND (reference sequence). The CDR3 is made up of 16 amino acids. J was trimmed by 0 bases and V by 5 bases; bases with no gene match: 2. Using reference TRBV19 and TRBJ1-6 for the parts outside the CDR3, the full variable domain is DGGITQSPKYLFRKEGQNVTLSCEQNLNHDAMYWYRQDPGQGLRLIYYSQIVNDFQKGDIAEGYSVSREKKESFPLTVTSAQKNPTAFYLCASSLTGGSYNSPLHFGNGTRLTVT.